This T cell receptor (beta chain) comes out of a study of response to subunit inactivated influenza vaccine. This clonotype came up a few times. Its antigen remains unknown. Regarding the study as a whole: Authors proposed each seasonal influenza vaccination draws in few new T cells.

Per the germline V gene, CDR1 is MNHNS and CDR2 is SASEGT. Trimming pared 5 bases from V and 3 bases from J, leaving 19 bases between. CDR3 length: 16 amino acids. From the RT-PCR reads, TCRdb called clonotypes with MiXCR, one entry per CDR3 protein. The sample has roughly 150,000 distinct CDR3 sequences, roughly 11% seen once. This clonotype was sampled from a man aged 45-65 years who received an inactivated influenza vaccine. Sequenced material: non-naive T cells sorted from PBMCs, taken roughly 47 days after vaccination. The chain uses TRBV6-1 and TRBJ1-2; D gene uncertain. CDR3 residues: CASSLAHRGTHYGYTF. As DNA, the CDR3 is TGTGCCAGCAGTCTGGCCCACAGAGGTACTCACTATGGCTACACCTTC.